The source of this T cell receptor beta chain is a study of T cell changes during pregnancy in multiple sclerosis. CDR1 SGDLS and CDR2 YYNGEE come from the germline V gene. The CDR3 extends over 15 amino acids. The J segment lost 2 bases and the V segment lost 3 bases, leaving 6 bases of the junction unmatched. Sequenced by immunoSEQ multiplex PCR; TCRdb stores in-frame clones only, minus some. The sample has around 35,000 clones; about nine tenths are singletons. This sequence joins TRBV9 and TRBJ2-5, with 8 bases fitting TRBD1. This TCR was recovered from a female donor with multiple sclerosis, enrolled in a pregnancy study. Source: CD8+ T cells from peripheral blood mononuclear cells, taken after pregnancy. CDR3 sequence reads: CASSAWTGPQETQYF. For the CDR3, the DNA is TGTGCCAGCAGCGCCTGGACAGGGCCGCAAGAGACCCAGTACTTC.